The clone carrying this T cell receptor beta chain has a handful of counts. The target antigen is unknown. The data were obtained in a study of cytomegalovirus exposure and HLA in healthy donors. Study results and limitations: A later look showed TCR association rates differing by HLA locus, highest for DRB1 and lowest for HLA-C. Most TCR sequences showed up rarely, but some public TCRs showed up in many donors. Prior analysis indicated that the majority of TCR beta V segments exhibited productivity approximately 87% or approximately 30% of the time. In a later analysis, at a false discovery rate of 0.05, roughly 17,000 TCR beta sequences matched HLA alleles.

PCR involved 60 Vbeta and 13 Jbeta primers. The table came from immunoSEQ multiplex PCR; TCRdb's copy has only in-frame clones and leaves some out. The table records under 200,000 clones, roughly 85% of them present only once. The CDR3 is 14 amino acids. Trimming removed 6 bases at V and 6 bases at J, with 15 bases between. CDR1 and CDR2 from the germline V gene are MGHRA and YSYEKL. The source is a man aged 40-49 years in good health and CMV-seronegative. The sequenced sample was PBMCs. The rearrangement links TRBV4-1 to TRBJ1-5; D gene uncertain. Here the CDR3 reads CASSPVGLSQPQHF. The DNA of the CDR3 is TGCGCCAGCAGTCCAGTCGGGTTGAGTCAGCCCCAGCATTTT.